This paragraph reports one TCR beta chain. Its antigen is currently unknown. Vbeta (60) and Jbeta (13) primers were used in the PCR. The assay was immunoSEQ multiplex PCR, and TCRdb's table has in-frame clones only and misses some. The data contain about 82,000 clones, around a tenth of them singletons. This specimen comes from a study of cytomegalovirus exposure and HLA in healthy donors. Study-wide results and limits: In terms of immune exposure information, only CMV serostatus was available.

The donors, nominally healthy at sampling, likely had unrecorded immune exposures. Germline CDR1 LNHDA, CDR2 SQIVND (reference sequence). The ends lost 5 bases at V and 7 bases at J; junction bases unmatched: 13. CDR3 length: 16 residues. Sequenced: PBMCs. The clonotype originates from a man in his sixties in good health and CMV-seropositive. J is TRBJ2-1 and V is TRBV19; 8 positions match TRBD1. CDR3 in amino acids: CASSVPGGSTGNEQFF. The CDR3 DNA reads as TGTGCCAGTAGTGTCCCAGGGGGCTCAACGGGTAATGAGCAGTTCTTC.